One and the same sample provided the 10 T cell receptor beta chains below, sequenced in a study of identical twins. TCRdb redid the calling of the 5' RACE reads with MiXCR, one entry per CDR3 protein. The sample has about 490,000 distinct CDR3 sequences, around 15% seen once; the top ten hold less than 0.5%. The same data also went into a second study, on yellow fever vaccine responses in identical twins.

Material: CD4+ T cells sorted from blood. Receptors originate from a woman between 18 and 29 years old in good health.

The chain employs TRBV20-1 and TRBJ2-7; TRBD2 might be the D (6 bases). V lost 6 bases and J 0 bases, leaving 12 bases between the germline ends. The germline V gene encodes CDR1 DFQATT and CDR2 SNEGSKA (reference sequence). The CDR3 has 13 amino acids. CDR3 in DNA: TGCAGTGCGCGGGACCTAAGCTCCTACGAGCAGTACGTC. This codes for CSARDLSSYEQYV.

This clonotype has just a few counts. The chain joins TRBV28 to TRBJ1-2; D is unclear. Trimming cost V 2 bases and J 0 bases, with 10 bases left between them. CDR1 is MDHEN and CDR2 is SYDVKM in the germline V gene. The length of the CDR3 is 15 residues. CDR3 sequence (DNA): TGTGCCAGCAGTTTAGGTGGAATCGCTAACTATGGCTACACCTTC. Translation: CASSLGGIANYGYTF.

This clonotype was counted only a few times. The chain uses TRBV7-9 and TRBJ2-1; either TRBD1 or TRBD2 may fit D (5 bases each). V shed 5 bases and J shed 6 bases, with 14 bases lying between them. Germline lookup yields CDR1 SEHNR and CDR2 FQNEAQ (reference sequence). The CDR3 is 14 residues long. The CDR3 reads CASSGRGVFNEQFF. CDR3 in DNA: TGTGCCAGCAGCGGACGAGGGGTTTTCAATGAGCAGTTCTTC.

V gene TRBV24-1 combines with J gene TRBJ2-5; D remains ambiguous. From germline, CDR1 is KGHDR and CDR2 SFDVKD. V was clipped by 2 bases and J by 4 bases, with 4 bases between them. There are 12 residues in the CDR3. CDR3 region: CATSDWAETQYF. CDR3 DNA sequence: TGTGCCACCAGTGATTGGGCAGAGACCCAGTACTTC.

The chain uses TRBV19 and TRBJ1-6, with 8 nucleotides matching TRBD1. Trimming removed 10 bases from V and 8 bases from J; junction bases left unmatched: 10. From germline, CDR1 is LNHDA and CDR2 SQIVND (reference sequence). The CDR3 consists of 14 residues. The CDR3 bases are TGTGCCACTTCAGGGGGCGACGTATATTCACCCCTCCACTTT. It encodes CATSGGDVYSPLHF.

This clonotype was observed a handful of times. This chain uses TRBV12-3 or TRBV12-4 with TRBJ1-5; D remains unclear. The CDR3 has 15 amino acids. V lost 3 bases, J lost 0 bases, and 9 bases lay in between. CDR3 coding DNA: TGTGCCAGCAGTTTGGGCAAGTATAGCAATCAGCCCCAGCATTTT. Its protein is CASSLGKYSNQPQHF.

The V call is TRBV29-1, the J call TRBJ2-2; D could derive from TRBD1 or TRBD2 (5 bases each). Per germline, CDR1 SQVTM and CDR2 ANQGSEA. This CDR3 comprises 17 residues. V was pared by 6 bases and J by 2 bases, with 22 bases between. This CDR3 reads CSVDRGRDGYNTGELFF. The DNA of the CDR3 is TGCAGCGTCGATAGGGGACGGGATGGCTATAACACCGGGGAGCTGTTTTTT.

This sequence joins TRBV5-1 and TRBJ2-1, with 7 bases fitting TRBD2. Germline V gene sequence: CDR1 SGHRS, CDR2 YFSETQ. The J segment lost 0 bases and the V segment lost 4 bases, leaving 4 bases of the junction unmatched. CDR3 length equals 15 residues. The CDR3: CASSPIAGSYNEQFF. The CDR3 nucleotides are TGCGCCAGCAGCCCCATAGCGGGCTCCTACAATGAGCAGTTCTTC. Drawing the rest from reference TRBV5-1 and TRBJ2-1, the complete variable domain is KAGVTQTPRYLIKTRGQQVTLSCSPISGHRSVSWYQQTPGQGLQFLFEYFSETQRNKGNFPGRFSGRQFSNSRSEMNVSTLELGDSALYLCASSPIAGSYNEQFFGPGTRLTVL.

The V gene is TRBV5-1, the J gene TRBJ1-2; D remains unclear. The germline V and J ends were trimmed by 1 base and 10 bases, with 11 bases remaining between them. Looked up from germline, CDR1 is SGHRS and CDR2 is YFSETQ. This CDR3 has 12 amino acids. Here the CDR3 reads CASSLLESDYTF. The CDR3 DNA reads as TGCGCCAGCAGCTTGCTGGAGAGCGACTACACCTTC.

This clonotype was picked up a small number of times. The rearrangement uses TRBV20-1 and TRBJ2-1; 8 nucleotides align to TRBD1. CDR1 and CDR2 (germline): DFQATT, SNEGSKA (reference sequence). The CDR3 covers 13 residues. The ends lost 5 bases at V and 9 bases at J; junction bases unmatched: 9. CDR3 in amino acids: CSAPGMTGAEQFF. CDR3 DNA sequence: TGCAGTGCTCCCGGCATGACAGGGGCTGAGCAGTTCTTC.